This T cell receptor (beta chain) derives from a study of neoadjuvant nivolumab and ipilimumab in lung cancer. Study-level findings and limits: TCR richness and clonality were higher in tumors than adjacent uninvolved lung. From pretherapy to surgery, tumor richness and clonality rose with dual therapy.

Generated by immunoSEQ multiplex PCR, the TCRdb table keeps only in-frame clones and is missing some. This repertoire shows tens of thousands of clones, about 88% found once; its top ten account for 2.5% to 3.5%. In its sample, this clone was seen a few times. Its antigen is not known. Trimming stripped 3 bases from V and 12 bases from J, with 14 bases between. Looked up from germline, CDR1 is SQVTM and CDR2 is ANQGSEA. CDR3 length equals 11 residues. The sample here was peripheral blood, taken before neoadjuvant nivolumab, alone or with ipilimumab. The TCR sequence derives from an adult with non-small cell lung cancer. The genes are TRBV29-1 and TRBJ1-2; weak D call: TRBD1 (5 bases). Here the CDR3 reads CSVEVQVDHTF. DNA of the CDR3: TGCAGCGTTGAGGTACAGGTCGACCACACCTTC.